The 20 T cell receptor beta chains below all came from one sample that was sequenced in a study of response to subunit inactivated influenza vaccine. Via MiXCR, TCRdb re-called the RT-PCR reads, giving one row per CDR3 protein. The repertoire holds around 710,000 distinct CDR3 sequences, with approximately 15% as singletons. This sample comprised PBMCs from blood, obtained less than 15 days before vaccination. The receptors derive from a man aged 45-65 years who received an inactivated influenza vaccine.

This chain connects TRBV11-1 to TRBJ2-1; D is possibly TRBD2 (6 bases). Deletions cut 2 bases from V and 7 bases from J, with 24 bases between. Germline V lookup: CDR1 SGHAT, CDR2 FQDESV (reference sequence). The CDR3 is made up of 18 amino acids. The CDR3 bases are TGTGCCAGCAGCTTACTCCTCCGGACTACGGGGTGGGGAAATGAGCAGTTCTTC. Its protein product is CASSLLLRTTGWGNEQFF.

The gene calls are TRBV12-3 or TRBV12-4 and TRBJ2-1, with D perhaps TRBD2 (6 bases). The ends were cut back, 4 bases at V and 2 bases at J, with 15 bases in the middle. The CDR3 runs 16 residues. CDR3 in amino acids: CASSSLEGWPYNEQFF. In DNA form, the CDR3 reads TGTGCCAGCAGTTCCCTGGAGGGGTGGCCCTACAATGAGCAGTTCTTC.

V usage is TRBV3-1 and J usage is TRBJ1-1; D perhaps matches TRBD1 (5 bases). Germline assignment: CDR1 LGHDT and CDR2 YNNKEL (reference sequence). With 2 bases removed from V and 4 bases from J, the gap between germline ends came to 14 bases. This CDR3 region has 15 residues. The chain's CDR3 is CASSQRFAGSTEAFF. CDR3 nucleotides: TGTGCCAGCAGCCAACGGTTTGCAGGGAGCACTGAAGCTTTCTTT.

This clonotype was found many times. V and J are TRBV24-1 and TRBJ2-1, with D uncertain. Germline-derived CDR1 and CDR2 are KGHDR and SFDVKD. V shed 2 bases and J shed 7 bases, with 11 bases lying between them. CDR3 size: 14 residues. In nucleotides, the CDR3 is TGTGCCACCAGTGATTGGGGAAGGCGGAATGAGCAGTTCTTC. Its protein is CATSDWGRRNEQFF.

The chain carries TRBV11-2 and TRBJ2-7; unclear D gene. Trimming stripped 1 base from V and 4 bases from J, with 17 bases between. Germline CDR1 and CDR2: SGHAT and FQNNGV. This CDR3 has 16 amino acids. The CDR3 is CASSLASSIPVYEQYF. DNA of the CDR3: TGTGCCAGCAGCTTAGCGTCCTCGATCCCGGTTTACGAGCAGTACTTC.

This chain joins TRBV4-3 and TRBJ2-1; D could derive from TRBD1 or TRBD2 (5 bases each). The CDR3 runs 17 residues. Deletions cut 0 bases from V and 6 bases from J, with 18 bases between. Germline values: CDR1 LGHNA, CDR2 YSLEER. Here the CDR3 reads CASSQDSTGLGSNEQFF. The CDR3, as DNA: TGCGCCAGCAGCCAAGATAGTACGGGGCTTGGGAGCAATGAGCAGTTCTTC.

The chain couples TRBV6-1 to TRBJ2-6; D may be TRBD2 (5 bases). Germline CDR1 is MNHNS and CDR2 is SASEGT. This CDR3 contains 14 residues. V was clipped by 6 bases and J by 2 bases, with 8 bases between them. CDR3 in amino acids: CASRAGAGANVLTF. In DNA, the CDR3 is TGTGCCAGCAGAGCCGGGGCTGGGGCCAACGTCCTGACTTTC.

The genes are TRBV27 and TRBJ2-3, with no clear D. This CDR3 spans 13 amino acids. The germline V gene has CDR1 MNHEY and CDR2 SMNVEV (reference sequence). Trimming took off 3 bases at V and 3 bases at J, with 7 bases between the two ends. The CDR3 is CASSFGWTDTQYF. The CDR3 DNA sequence: TGTGCCAGCAGTTTCGGCTGGACAGATACGCAGTATTTT.

The gene calls are TRBV30 and TRBJ2-2; D not certain. V was cut by 8 bases and J by 8 bases, with 15 bases left in between. The germline gives CDR1 GTSNPN, CDR2 SVGIG (reference sequence). This CDR3 contains 12 residues. The CDR3 bases are TGTGCCCGCAACTCCGCACCGGGGGAGCTGTTTTTT. Encoded protein: CARNSAPGELFF.

The chain carries TRBV29-1 and TRBJ1-2; 7 bases are shared with TRBD1. V dropped 7 bases and J dropped 8; count of bases not matched to a gene: 7. The CDR3 loop spans 11 amino acids. Germline CDR1 is SQVTM and CDR2 is ANQGSEA. The CDR3 protein is CSAVQGLGYTF. The CDR3 DNA sequence: TGCAGCGCAGTACAGGGGTTAGGCTACACCTTC. Based on the CDR3 plus reference TRBV29-1 and TRBJ1-2, the full variable domain is SAVISQKPSRDICQRGTSLTIQCQVDSQVTMMFWYRQQPGQSLTLIATANQGSEATYESGFVIDKFPISRPNLTFSTLTVSNMSPEDSSIYLCSAVQGLGYTFGSGTRLTVV.

The chain joins TRBV20-1 to TRBJ2-7; possibly TRBD1 for D (6 bases). The germline V and J ends were trimmed by 6 bases and 2 bases, with 20 bases remaining between them. There are 15 residues in the CDR3. Germline V gene data show CDR1 as DFQATT and CDR2 as SNEGSKA (reference sequence). CDR3 amino acids: CSAQKVGATPYEQYF. The CDR3 bases are TGCAGTGCCCAAAAGGTGGGGGCTACACCCTACGAGCAGTACTTC.

At least ten counts were recorded for this clonotype. The V call is TRBV12-3 or TRBV12-4, the J call TRBJ1-3; D remains ambiguous. V gave up 3 bases and J gave up 0 bases, with 12 bases separating them. The CDR3 consists of 16 residues. CDR3 loop: CASSFSSLSSGNTIYF. CDR3 nucleotides: TGTGCCAGCAGTTTTAGCAGCCTGAGCTCTGGAAACACCATATATTTT.

This clonotype has just a few counts. The rearrangement uses TRBV5-1 and TRBJ1-1; no reliable D call. The V gene lost 5 bases and the J gene lost 4 bases, with 12 bases spanning the gap. Germline V gives CDR1 SGHRS, CDR2 YFSETQ. The CDR3 length is 13 residues. The CDR3 bases are TGCGCCAGCAGGGAGGGTCCGAGCACTGAAGCTTTCTTT. Its translation is CASREGPSTEAFF.

This clonotype appeared a few times. This sequence joins TRBV4-3 and TRBJ2-3, with 10 nucleotides matching TRBD2. The J segment lost 3 bases and the V segment lost 1 base, leaving 13 bases of the junction unmatched. The CDR3 runs to 19 residues. CDR1 and CDR2 (germline): LGHNA, YSLEER. CDR3 coding DNA: TGCGCCAGCAGCCAAGCCCAGCGGGAGGGCCAAGTGAAGACAGATACGCAGTATTTT. This translates into CASSQAQREGQVKTDTQYF.

This clonotype was observed a few times. The chain links TRBV10-3 to TRBJ2-7, with D tentatively TRBD2 (5 bases). Between the trimmed V and J ends, which lost 6 bases and 3 bases, there was a span of 15 bases. Germline V gene lookup returns CDR1 ENHRY and CDR2 SYGVKD. The CDR3 contains 14 residues. The DNA of the CDR3 is TGTGCCATCAGAGCGGACGGAGGATACTACGAGCAGTACTTC. It codes for CAIRADGGYYEQYF.

On this clonotype: This may arise from a read error, as a much more abundant clone is one base away. The gene calls are TRBV29-1 and TRBJ2-3; the D gene is possibly TRBD1 (5 bases). CDR1 is SQVTM, CDR2 ANQGSEA, per germline. The length of the CDR3 is 15 residues. The ends were cut back, 6 bases at V and 4 bases at J, with 20 bases in the middle. CDR3 coding DNA: TGCAGCGTCAATCGGGCCACAGGTCCCCCAGATACGCAGTATTTT. Translated, it gives CSVNRATGPPDTQYF.

This clonotype came up many times. V usage is TRBV7-2 and J usage is TRBJ2-3; TRBD2 agrees at 12 bases. This CDR3 spans 16 amino acids. Germline V gene sequence: CDR1 SGHTA, CDR2 FQGNSA. Trimming at V came to 4 bases and at J to 4 bases, leaving 6 bases not matched to a gene. Here the CDR3 reads CASSYRLAGAADTQYF. DNA for the CDR3: TGTGCCAGCAGCTACAGACTAGCGGGAGCTGCAGATACGCAGTATTTT.

This clonotype came up a few times. This rearrangement joins TRBV6-2 or TRBV6-3 to TRBJ2-1; no reliable D call. The germline V and J ends were trimmed by 2 bases and 3 bases, with 11 bases remaining between them. The germline CDR1 and CDR2 sequences are MNHEY and SVGEGT. This CDR3 is 15 amino acids long. The CDR3 reads CASSYGTLLYNEQFF. The DNA of the CDR3 is TGTGCCAGCAGTTACGGCACTCTCCTCTACAATGAGCAGTTCTTC.

V and J are TRBV5-1 and TRBJ1-5; weak D call: TRBD1 (5 bases). Germline CDR1 SGHRS, CDR2 YFSETQ. Between the trimmed V and J ends, which lost 1 base and 4 bases, there was a span of 12 bases. The CDR3 covers 15 residues. CDR3 bases: TGCGCCAGCAGCTTGTCAGGACACGAGAATCAGCCCCAGCATTTT. This translates into CASSLSGHENQPQHF. Combining the CDR3 with reference TRBV5-1 and TRBJ1-5 gives the whole variable domain KAGVTQTPRYLIKTRGQQVTLSCSPISGHRSVSWYQQTPGQGLQFLFEYFSETQRNKGNFPGRFSGRQFSNSRSEMNVSTLELGDSALYLCASSLSGHENQPQHFGDGTRLSIL.

The chain uses TRBV4-3 and TRBJ1-6; perhaps TRBD1 as D (5 bases). Trimming shortened V by 0 bases and J by 8 bases, and 14 bases separated the two germline ends. The CDR3 consists of 16 residues. The germline CDR1 and CDR2 sequences are LGHNA and YSLEER. The CDR3 protein is CASSQDIGEGYSPLHF. In nucleotides, the CDR3 is TGCGCCAGCAGCCAAGATATAGGGGAAGGTTATTCACCCCTCCACTTT.